Shown below are 32 T cell receptor beta chains from a single sample sequenced in a study of cytomegalovirus exposure and HLA in healthy donors. PCR involved 60 Vbeta and 13 Jbeta primers. Some clones are missing from TCRdb's copy, which holds only in-frame ones; the method was immunoSEQ multiplex PCR. The data hold 100,000 to 140,000 clones, with approximately 76% observed a single time. The sequencing input was PBMCs. These TCRs come from a man between 18 and 35 years old in good health and CMV-seronegative.

The rearrangement joins TRBV10-2 to TRBJ1-1; no firm D call. This CDR3 spans 14 amino acids. Trimming removed 2 bases at V and 2 bases at J, with 9 bases between. Germline CDR1 WSHSY, CDR2 SAAADI. The CDR3 protein is CASSETEVNTEAFF. The CDR3 DNA reads as TGCGCCAGCAGTGAGACAGAAGTAAACACTGAAGCTTTCTTT.

The V gene is TRBV20-1, the J gene TRBJ2-5; no clear D. V lost 1 base to trimming and J lost 5 bases, with 5 bases between them. Germline CDR1 reads DFQATT; CDR2 reads SNEGSKA (reference sequence). The CDR3 runs 11 residues. In DNA form, the CDR3 reads TGCAGTGCTAGAGGCCAGGAGACCCAGTACTTC. This translates into CSARGQETQYF.

The rearrangement joins TRBV28 to TRBJ1-4, with D hard to call. Trimming shortened V by 6 bases and J by 7 bases, and 15 bases separated the two germline ends. The CDR3 is made up of 14 amino acids. From germline, CDR1 is MDHEN and CDR2 SYDVKM. CDR3 DNA: TGTGCCAGCAGGACCGGGAGATCAAGTGAAAAACTGTTTTTT. Amino acid sequence: CASRTGRSSEKLFF.

Here the CDR3 DNA reads TGTGCCATCAGTGAGTTGACTGCCATCTGCCCTAAGCCTAATGAAAAACTGTTTTTT. This encodes CAISELTAICPKPNEKLFF. V is TRBV10-3 and J is TRBJ1-4; D remains unclear. The germline V gene encodes CDR1 ENHRY and CDR2 SYGVKD. V lost 1 base, J lost 3 bases, and 21 bases lay in between. The CDR3 length is 19 residues.

The chain is built from TRBV11-1 and TRBJ2-3, with 10 bases aligning to TRBD2. The CDR3 is made up of 15 amino acids. With 5 bases clipped from V and 6 bases from J, the junction kept 8 bases outside the gene matches. The germline CDR1 and CDR2 sequences are SGHAT and FQDESV (reference sequence). Here the CDR3 DNA reads TGTGCCAGCAGCCCAGCGGGGGGGGTGTCGGATACGCAGTATTTT. Its protein is CASSPAGGVSDTQYF.

This rearrangement joins TRBV7-9 to TRBJ2-1, with D unresolved. The CDR3 loop spans 13 amino acids. The V and J ends lost 5 bases and 9 bases respectively, with 14 bases between them. Germline assignment: CDR1 SEHNR and CDR2 FQNEAQ (reference sequence). CDR3: CASSNNTFGEQFF. The CDR3 DNA reads TGTGCCAGCAGCAACAACACGTTTGGTGAGCAGTTCTTC.

Written as DNA, the CDR3 is TGTGCCAGCAGCGCCCCCGGGACTAGCGGGGGCCGAGGCTACGAGCAGTACTTC. It is translated as CASSAPGTSGGRGYEQYF. The chain is built from TRBV7-2 and TRBJ2-7; TRBD2 matches at 14 bases. CDR1 is SGHTA, CDR2 FQGNSA, per germline. There are 18 residues in the CDR3. Germline trimming cut 5 bases from V and 3 bases from J; bases unmatched to any gene: 12.

V and J are TRBV9 and TRBJ1-1; no firm D call. Germline lookup yields CDR1 SGDLS and CDR2 YYNGEE. The CDR3 contains 15 residues. V was shortened by 0 bases and J by 1 base, with 10 bases between the two germline ends. This CDR3 is CASSVVAGKNTEAFF. In DNA form, the CDR3 reads TGTGCCAGCAGCGTAGTGGCAGGAAAGAACACTGAAGCTTTCTTT.

The chain uses TRBV21-1 and TRBJ1-2; no check of the table's D call, TRBD1, against the DNA was made. TRBV21-1 is designated a pseudogene. The CDR3 is 15 amino acids. In DNA form, the CDR3 reads TGTGCCAGCCGACTAAACGGACAGGGGAACTATGGCTACACCTTC. It yields the protein CASRLNGQGNYGYTF.

This sequence joins TRBV19 and TRBJ1-6; 9 nucleotides align to TRBD1. CDR3 length equals 19 residues. Germline lookup yields CDR1 LNHDA and CDR2 SQIVND (reference sequence). V lost 4 bases, J lost 9 bases, and 19 bases stayed unmatched. CDR3 DNA sequence: TGTGCCAGTAGTAACCGCGAATGGACCCGGGACAGGGCTAGTTCACCCCTCCACTTT. This codes for CASSNREWTRDRASSPLHF.

The genes are TRBV6-5 and TRBJ2-3, with D possibly TRBD1 on 5 matching bases. Germline values: CDR1 MNHEY, CDR2 SVGAGI. CDR3 length equals 13 residues. V was shortened by 4 bases and J by 2 bases, with 7 bases between the two germline ends. The CDR3 protein is CASSWGLTDTQYF. The CDR3 DNA follows: TGTGCCAGCAGTTGGGGCCTCACAGATACGCAGTATTTT.

This chain connects TRBV4-1 to TRBJ1-3, with D possibly matching TRBD1 (5 bases). V was trimmed by 1 base and J by 3 bases, leaving 7 bases between them. Germline V gene data show CDR1 as MGHRA and CDR2 as YSYEKL. The CDR3 contains 14 residues. The CDR3 reads CASSQGTIGNTIYF. CDR3 DNA: TGCGCCAGCAGCCAAGGGACAATTGGAAACACCATATATTTT.

This clone was seen only once. The chain employs TRBV18 and TRBJ2-7, with TRBD1 matching over 9 bases. Germline V gives CDR1 KGHSH, CDR2 LQKENI. The junction had 5 bases not matched to a gene; V was cut back by 0 bases and J by 2 bases. CDR3 size: 16 residues. CDR3 DNA sequence: TGTGCCAGCTCACCACCCGGGACAGGGTTAACCTACGAGCAGTACTTC. Protein product: CASSPPGTGLTYEQYF.

The genes are TRBV14 and TRBJ2-5; 11 bases fit TRBD1. V was pared by 4 bases and J by 4 bases, with 5 bases of the junction left unmatched. Germline loops: CDR1 SGHDN, CDR2 FVKESK. The CDR3 length is 15 residues. CDR3 residues: CASSLRTGGPETQYF. The CDR3 nucleotides are TGTGCCAGCAGCCTTAGGACAGGGGGCCCAGAGACCCAGTACTTC.

The CDR3: CASARGSTDTQYF. The CDR3, as DNA: TGTGCCAGCGCGCGGGGGAGCACAGATACGCAGTATTTT. The V call is TRBV7-9, the J call TRBJ2-3, with 7 bases identical to TRBD2. Germline CDR1 is SEHNR and CDR2 is FQNEAQ (reference sequence). The CDR3 has 13 amino acids. V shed 8 bases and J 0 bases; nucleotides not matched to a gene: 2.

The chain uses TRBV27 and TRBJ1-6; D is undetermined. Germline V gene data show CDR1 as MNHEY and CDR2 as SMNVEV (reference sequence). V was clipped by 6 bases and J by 7 bases, with 16 bases between them. The CDR3 spans 15 residues. The CDR3 loop reads CASSPLPGFNSPLHF. The CDR3 nucleotides are TGTGCCAGCAGCCCTCTCCCGGGATTCAATTCACCCCTCCACTTT.

This chain links TRBV19 with TRBJ2-3; possibly TRBD2 for D (6 bases). V was pared by 8 bases and J by 5 bases, with 17 bases between. Germline assignment: CDR1 LNHDA and CDR2 SQIVND (reference sequence). This CDR3 contains 14 residues. CDR3 nucleotide sequence: TGTGCCAGTTACGGGGGTTTGGTGGGAGATACGCAGTATTTT. This sequence encodes CASYGGLVGDTQYF.

The V and J genes are TRBV7-6 and TRBJ1-4, with 10 bases identical to TRBD1. Trimming cost V 10 bases and J 7 bases; bases outside gene matches: 9. Germline V gives CDR1 SGHVS, CDR2 FNYEAQ. The CDR3 loop spans 14 amino acids. CDR3 DNA sequence: TGTGCCACCCCTCCCGGGACAGGGGTTGAAAAACTGTTTTTT. It yields the protein CATPPGTGVEKLFF.

The chain employs TRBV28 and TRBJ2-2; the D gene is possibly TRBD1 (5 bases). This CDR3 spans 16 amino acids. The germline gives CDR1 MDHEN, CDR2 SYDVKM. The V gene lost 5 bases and the J gene lost 2 bases, with 15 bases spanning the gap. The CDR3: CASSAQGAINTGELFF. The CDR3 region has the DNA TGTGCCAGCAGTGCCCAAGGGGCAATAAACACCGGGGAGCTGTTTTTT. The full variable domain, its missing parts supplied by reference TRBV28 and TRBJ2-2, is DVKVTQSSRYLVKRTGEKVFLECVQDMDHENMFWYRQDPGLGLRLIYFSYDVKMKEKGDIPEGYSVSREKKERFSLILESASTNQTSMYLCASSAQGAINTGELFFGEGSRLTVL.

The chain uses TRBV19 and TRBJ2-2; TRBD1 matches 9 bases. The CDR3 is made up of 16 amino acids. V gave up 5 bases and J gave up 6 bases; unmatched junction bases: 10. CDR1 and CDR2 (germline): LNHDA, SQIVND (reference sequence). This CDR3 reads CASSATGGLGPGELFF. The CDR3, as DNA: TGTGCCAGTAGTGCCACAGGGGGCCTCGGGCCCGGGGAGCTGTTTTTT.

The sample holds one count of this clone. The chain uses TRBV7-2 and TRBJ2-1; 7 bases agree with TRBD1. The germline gives CDR1 SGHTA, CDR2 FQGNSA. The trim removed 5 bases at V and 8 bases at J, leaving 9 bases unmatched. CDR3 size: 14 residues. The CDR3 DNA reads as TGTGCCAGCAGCCTAGACAGGGTAGTGGATGAGCAGTTCTTC. This encodes CASSLDRVVDEQFF.

V and J are TRBV5-4 and TRBJ2-7; 7 positions match TRBD1. This CDR3 region has 14 residues. The V gene end was trimmed by 3 bases and the J gene end by 2 bases; junction bases not matched to a gene: 5. Germline lookup yields CDR1 SGHNT and CDR2 YYREEE (reference sequence). The chain's CDR3 is CASSSTGPPYEQYF. CDR3 nucleotide sequence: TGTGCCAGCAGCTCGACAGGGCCACCCTACGAGCAGTACTTC.

CDR3 protein: CASSSGTSGVSYEQYF. CDR3 DNA sequence: TGTGCCAGCAGCTCGGGGACTAGCGGGGTCTCCTACGAGCAGTACTTC. The V call is TRBV11-3, the J call TRBJ2-7; TRBD2 matches at 13 bases. The germline V gene has CDR1 SGHNT and CDR2 YENEEA. Germline trimming cut 4 bases from V and 0 bases from J; bases unmatched to any gene: 3. CDR3 length equals 16 residues.

The chain is built from TRBV10-2 and TRBJ1-4, with 9 nucleotides matching TRBD1. Germline CDR1 WSHSY, CDR2 SAAADI. V lost 7 bases and J lost 8; bases outside the gene matches: 11. The CDR3 has 15 amino acids. Here the CDR3 reads CASTMTGGREEKLFF. The CDR3 bases are TGCGCCAGCACCATGACAGGGGGAAGAGAGGAAAAACTGTTTTTT.

J is TRBJ1-1 and V is TRBV10-2; 9 bases are shared with TRBD1. This CDR3 region has 14 residues. V trimming: 10 bases; J trimming: 5 bases; junction bases outside the gene matches: 11. From germline, CDR1 is WSHSY and CDR2 SAAADI. CDR3 loop: CATSGQGLGTEAFF. The DNA for the CDR3 is TGCGCCACCTCGGGACAGGGCCTAGGTACTGAAGCTTTCTTT.

This chain joins TRBV5-3 and TRBJ1-1; 7 bases align to TRBD1. TRBV5-3 is sorted into the ORF group, with uncertain function. The ends lost 0 bases at V and 0 bases at J; junction bases unmatched: 5. The CDR3 covers 16 residues. The DNA of the CDR3 is TGTGCCAGAAGCTTGGCAAGGGACAGAATGAACACTGAAGCTTTCTTT. Its translation is CARSLARDRMNTEAFF.

The rearrangement uses TRBV6-5 and TRBJ2-5; 8 bases are a match to TRBD1. Trimming at V came to 6 bases and at J to 4 bases, leaving 10 bases not matched to a gene. The germline V gene has CDR1 MNHEY and CDR2 SVGAGI. This CDR3 has 15 amino acids. CDR3 amino acids: CASSPSQGVGETQYF. CDR3 DNA sequence: TGTGCCAGCAGCCCATCACAGGGGGTGGGAGAGACCCAGTACTTC.

This clone was counted only a few times. Additional DNA sequences in this sample encode the identical CDR3. This chain joins TRBV10-3 and TRBJ2-2, with D tentatively TRBD1 (6 bases). The CDR3 is 15 amino acids. V was cut by 3 bases and J by 0 bases, with 8 bases left in between. Germline-derived CDR1 and CDR2 are ENHRY and SYGVKD. This CDR3 reads CAISERGTNTGELFF. The CDR3 DNA reads TGTGCCATCAGTGAAAGGGGGACGAACACCGGGGAGCTGTTTTTT.

The chain couples TRBV7-8 to TRBJ1-2, with 9 bases aligning to TRBD1. There are 14 residues in the CDR3. The J segment lost 6 bases and the V segment lost 0 bases, leaving 2 bases of the junction unmatched. Per the germline V gene, CDR1 is SGHVS and CDR2 is FQNEAQ. This chain's CDR3 is CASSLAGQGDGYTF. The DNA for the CDR3 is TGTGCCAGCAGCTTAGCGGGACAGGGAGATGGCTACACCTTC.

The gene calls are TRBV10-3 and TRBJ1-2; TRBD1 aligns across 7 bases. Looked up from germline, CDR1 is ENHRY and CDR2 is SYGVKD. Trimming at V came to 6 bases and at J to 8 bases, leaving 9 bases not matched to a gene. This CDR3 has 13 residues. CDR3 DNA: TGTGCCATCAGGGACAGGTCCATCGAGGGCTACACCTTC. Its protein product is CAIRDRSIEGYTF.

As DNA, the CDR3 is TGTGCCAGCAGTGATGGGGCTAGCGGGCTGTACGAGCAGTACTTC. Encoded protein: CASSDGASGLYEQYF. The rearrangement uses TRBV2 and TRBJ2-7; 8 bases are shared with TRBD2. V was clipped by 3 bases and J by 4 bases; unmatched bases: 8. Germline CDR1 is SNHLY and CDR2 is FYNNEI. The length of the CDR3 is 15 residues.

The chain couples TRBV19 to TRBJ2-7, with 9 nucleotides matching TRBD1. The CDR3 sequence is 14 residues long. Germline loops: CDR1 LNHDA, CDR2 SQIVND (reference sequence). Trimming took 5 bases from V and 2 from J; bases not matched to a gene: 4. CDR3 in DNA: TGTGCCAGTAGTCAGGACAGGGGAGCCTACGAGCAGTACTTC. This encodes CASSQDRGAYEQYF.